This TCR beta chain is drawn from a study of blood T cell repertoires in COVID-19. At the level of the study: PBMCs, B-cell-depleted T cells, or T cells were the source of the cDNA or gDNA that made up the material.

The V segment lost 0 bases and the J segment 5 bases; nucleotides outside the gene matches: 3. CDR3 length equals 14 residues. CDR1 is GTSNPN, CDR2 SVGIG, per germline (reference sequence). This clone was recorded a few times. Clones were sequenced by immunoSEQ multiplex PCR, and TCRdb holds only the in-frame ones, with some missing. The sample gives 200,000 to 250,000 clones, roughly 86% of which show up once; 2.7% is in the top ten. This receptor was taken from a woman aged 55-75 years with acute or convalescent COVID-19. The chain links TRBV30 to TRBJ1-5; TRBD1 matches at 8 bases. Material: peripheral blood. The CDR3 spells CAWSVGRGHQPQHF. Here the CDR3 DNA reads TGTGCCTGGAGTGTAGGCAGGGGGCATCAGCCCCAGCATTTT.